These 3 T cell receptor beta chains were all obtained from the same sample, sequenced in a study of T cell responses to AZD1222 COVID-19 vaccine. Sequencing used immunoSEQ multiplex PCR; TCRdb keeps in-frame clones, though not all of them. The sample holds 80,000 to 95,000 clones, around nine tenths seen once. The sequencing used peripheral blood, collected on day 0 of MenACWY control vaccination. The source of these receptors is an adult in good health.

The J gene is TRBJ1-4, the V gene TRBV28, with D maybe TRBD1 (5 bases). Trimming pared 0 bases from V and 0 bases from J, leaving 8 bases between. This CDR3 is 16 amino acids long. Germline assignment: CDR1 MDHEN and CDR2 SYDVKM. The CDR3 nucleotides are TGTGCCAGCAGTTTATGGGGAGGGGCAACTAATGAAAAACTGTTTTTT. Translated: CASSLWGGATNEKLFF. The full variable domain, rest sourced from reference TRBV28 and TRBJ1-4, is DVKVTQSSRYLVKRTGEKVFLECVQDMDHENMFWYRQDPGLGLRLIYFSYDVKMKEKGDIPEGYSVSREKKERFSLILESASTNQTSMYLCASSLWGGATNEKLFFGSGTQLSVL.

The J gene is TRBJ2-7, the V gene TRBV6-5; unclear D gene. Looked up from germline, CDR1 is MNHEY and CDR2 is SVGAGI. The CDR3 is made up of 14 amino acids. The V end was cut by 0 bases, the J end by 3 bases, with 9 bases between. The CDR3 nucleotides read TGTGCCAGCAGTTACTCGATGCCGGGCTACGAGCAGTACTTC. Protein product: CASSYSMPGYEQYF.

This chain uses TRBV2 with TRBJ1-2; the D gene is possibly TRBD1 (5 bases). V was trimmed by 2 bases and J by 1 base, leaving 14 bases between them. Germline CDR1 and CDR2: SNHLY and FYNNEI. The CDR3 loop spans 16 amino acids. The CDR3, as DNA: TGTGCCAGCAGTGAATCGGTCGGGACGGGTAACTATGGCTACACCTTC. Encoded protein: CASSESVGTGNYGYTF.